A selection of T cell receptor beta chains follows, all from one sample in a study of regulatory T cells in long-lasting Graves disease. MiXCR was run by TCRdb on the multiplex PCR reads, yielding one entry per CDR3 protein. The data contain 400,000 to 650,000 distinct CDR3 sequences, about 16% of them singletons. This sample also belongs to another study, concerning T cells in Graves' hyperthyroidism and ophthalmopathy.

This material consisted of peripheral blood mononuclear cells (PBMCs), taken at new diagnosis, from a patient treated with antithyroid drugs. These receptors were taken from a woman aged 40 to 65 with Graves disease. Both conserved end residues are part of each CDR3. A D gene is named only where the DNA matches it firmly. Size is stated for part of the rows, as once, few or many counts, or as a class when the clone is expanded.

many	TRBJ2-7	TRBD1	TRBV11-1	TGTGCCAGCAGCCCCCGGGACAGGGTGACCTACGAGCAGTACTTC	CASSPRDRVTYEQYF
NA	TRBJ1-5	NA	TRBV7-8	TGTGCCAGCAGCCGCGGCGAGGCCGAGAGTCCCCAGCATTTT	CASSRGEAESPQHF
NA	TRBJ2-5	TRBD1	TRBV19	TGTGCCAGTAGTATGGGGACAGGGGAGACCCAGTACTTC	CASSMGTGETQYF
few	TRBJ1-5	NA	TRBV7-3	TGTGCCAGCAGCTTACTGGGAGTGGATAGCAATCAGCCCCAGCATTTT	CASSLLGVDSNQPQHF
many	TRBJ2-2	NA	TRBV30	TGTGCCTGGAGTGTTGGTGGCGGGGAGCTGTTTTTT	CAWSVGGGELFF
few	TRBJ1-2	NA	TRBV9	TGTGCCAGCAGCGTAGCTCAGGGCGGCGGTTATGGCTACACCTTC	CASSVAQGGGYGYTF
many	TRBJ2-7	NA	TRBV6-1	TGTGCCAGTAGTCAACGTTTTGACTGGGGGGGCGTTCTAGGCGAGCAGTACTTC	CASSQRFDWGGVLGEQYF
NA	TRBJ2-5	NA	TRBV19	TGTGCCAGTTCGAGGGGGGCTACCCAAGAGACCCAGTACTTC	CASSRGATQETQYF
few	TRBJ1-1	TRBD1	TRBV5-1	TGCGCCAGCAGCCCTGAGACAGGGAGGACTGAAGCTTTCTTT	CASSPETGRTEAFF
NA	TRBJ2-2	NA	TRBV28	TGTGCCAGCCGGAGTAGCACCGGGGAGCTGTTTTTT	CASRSSTGELFF
many	TRBJ1-1	NA	TRBV5-1	TGTGCCAGCAGCCAGGGAGAGGGTGTCGCTTTCTTT	CASSQGEGVAFF
many	TRBJ1-1	NA	TRBV12-3/TRBV12-4	TGTGCCAGCATCCGCTACCCCCGGGCGACGAACACTGAAGCTTTCTTT	CASIRYPRATNTEAFF
many	TRBJ2-2	NA	TRBV30	TGTGCCTGGAGTTCCGATAGAACCGGGGAGCTGTTTTTT	CAWSSDRTGELFF
NA	TRBJ1-6	NA	TRBV5-1	TGCGCCAGCCAGATAGGGGCTATTGATAATTCACCCCTCCACTTT	CASQIGAIDNSPLHF
many	TRBJ1-1	NA	TRBV30	TGTGCCTGGACCCGACAGATAAACACTGAAGCTTTCTTT	CAWTRQINTEAFF
NA	TRBJ2-3	NA	TRBV5-1	TGCGCCAGCAGCTTGGGAGGGCAGGGTATGCAGTATTTT	CASSLGGQGMQYF
many	TRBJ2-7	TRBD1	TRBV20-1	TGCAGTGCTAGTGGGACAGGGTCCGAGCAGTACTTC	CSASGTGSEQYF
few	TRBJ1-1	NA	TRBV14	TGTGCCAGCAGTCAGACAGGATACGATGAAGCTTTCTTT	CASSQTGYDEAFF
many	TRBJ1-1	TRBD1	TRBV20-1	TGCAGTGCTAGAGCTACAGGGGACAGTGAAGCTTTCTTT	CSARATGDSEAFF
NA	TRBJ1-2	NA	TRBV7-9	TGTGCCAGCAGTCAGAGCGGGGGTCGTTATGGCTACACCTTC	CASSQSGGRYGYTF
NA	TRBJ1-1	NA	TRBV3-1	TGTGCCAGCAGCCACGGGGGGAAGAACACTGAAGCTTTCTTT	CASSHGGKNTEAFF
many	TRBJ2-7	NA	TRBV3-1	TGTGCCAGCAGCCAGTACCGCTACGAGCAGTACTTC	CASSQYRYEQYF
NA	TRBJ2-2	TRBD2	TRBV20-1	TGCAGTGCTAGGGGGCTAGCGGGGGGTACCGGGGAGCTGTTTTTT	CSARGLAGGTGELFF
many	TRBJ2-3	NA	TRBV2	TGTGCCAGCAGTGAGAGACCCACGCCAGATACGCAGTATTTT	CASSERPTPDTQYF
many	TRBJ1-2	NA	TRBV12-3/TRBV12-4	TGTGCCAGCAGTTTGATGGGGGATCTCTATGGCTACACCTTC	CASSLMGDLYGYTF
NA	TRBJ2-2	TRBD2	TRBV7-2	TGTGCCAGCAGCTTAGTCGGGGGGGCCTCCGGGGAGCTGTTTTTT	CASSLVGGASGELFF
NA	TRBJ2-6	NA	TRBV20-1	TGCAGTGCTGCCGGGGACTCTGGGGCCAACGTCCTGACTTTC	CSAAGDSGANVLTF
many	TRBJ1-2	TRBD1	TRBV3-1	TGTGCCAGCAGCCAAGAGACGGACAGGGGGTTCGGGAACTATGGCTACACCTTC	CASSQETDRGFGNYGYTF
many	TRBJ2-7	TRBD1	TRBV28	TGTGCCAGCAACCGGGACAGGGAGGTTTACGAGCAGTACTTC	CASNRDREVYEQYF